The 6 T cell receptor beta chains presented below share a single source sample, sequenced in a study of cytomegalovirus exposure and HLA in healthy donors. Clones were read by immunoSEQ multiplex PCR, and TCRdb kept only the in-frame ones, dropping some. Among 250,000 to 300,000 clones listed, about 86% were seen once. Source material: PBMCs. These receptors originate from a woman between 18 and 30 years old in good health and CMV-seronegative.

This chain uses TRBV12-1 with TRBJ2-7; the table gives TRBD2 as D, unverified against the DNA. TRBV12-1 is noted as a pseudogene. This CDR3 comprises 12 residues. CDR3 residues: CASSPRRHEQYF. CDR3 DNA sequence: TGTGCCAGCAGCCCGAGGCGGCACGAGCAGTACTTC.

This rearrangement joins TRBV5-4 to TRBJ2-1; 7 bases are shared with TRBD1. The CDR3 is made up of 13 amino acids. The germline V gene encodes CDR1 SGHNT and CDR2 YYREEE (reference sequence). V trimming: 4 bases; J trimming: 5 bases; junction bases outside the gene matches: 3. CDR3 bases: TGTGCCAGCAGCAAGGGACAGCACAATGAGCAGTTCTTC. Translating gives CASSKGQHNEQFF.

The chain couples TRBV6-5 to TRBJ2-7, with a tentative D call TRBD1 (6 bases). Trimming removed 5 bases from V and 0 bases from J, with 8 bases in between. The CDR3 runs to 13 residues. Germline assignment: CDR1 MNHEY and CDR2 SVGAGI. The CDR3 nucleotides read TGTGCCAGCAGTCGGGACAACTCCTACGAGCAGTACTTC. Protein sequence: CASSRDNSYEQYF.

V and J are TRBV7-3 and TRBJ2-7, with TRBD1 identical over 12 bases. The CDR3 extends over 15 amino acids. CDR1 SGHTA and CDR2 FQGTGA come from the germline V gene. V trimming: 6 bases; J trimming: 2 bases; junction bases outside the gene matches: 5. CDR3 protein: CASSSGTGGPYEQYF. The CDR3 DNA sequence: TGTGCCAGCAGTTCCGGGACAGGGGGCCCCTACGAGCAGTACTTC.

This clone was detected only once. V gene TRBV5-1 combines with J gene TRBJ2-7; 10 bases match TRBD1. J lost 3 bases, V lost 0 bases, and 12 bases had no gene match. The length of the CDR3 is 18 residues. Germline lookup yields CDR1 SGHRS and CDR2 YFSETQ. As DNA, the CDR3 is TGCGCCAGCAGCTTGGCCCTCGGGACAGGGGAATTGAACTACGAGCAGTACTTC. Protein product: CASSLALGTGELNYEQYF.

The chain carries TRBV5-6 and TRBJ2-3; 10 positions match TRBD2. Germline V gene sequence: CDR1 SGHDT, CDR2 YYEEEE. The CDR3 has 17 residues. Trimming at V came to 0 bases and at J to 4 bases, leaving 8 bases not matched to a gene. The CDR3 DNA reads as TGTGCCAGCAGCTTGGCTCTAGCGGGAGTCGGCCCAGATACGCAGTATTTT. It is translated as CASSLALAGVGPDTQYF.